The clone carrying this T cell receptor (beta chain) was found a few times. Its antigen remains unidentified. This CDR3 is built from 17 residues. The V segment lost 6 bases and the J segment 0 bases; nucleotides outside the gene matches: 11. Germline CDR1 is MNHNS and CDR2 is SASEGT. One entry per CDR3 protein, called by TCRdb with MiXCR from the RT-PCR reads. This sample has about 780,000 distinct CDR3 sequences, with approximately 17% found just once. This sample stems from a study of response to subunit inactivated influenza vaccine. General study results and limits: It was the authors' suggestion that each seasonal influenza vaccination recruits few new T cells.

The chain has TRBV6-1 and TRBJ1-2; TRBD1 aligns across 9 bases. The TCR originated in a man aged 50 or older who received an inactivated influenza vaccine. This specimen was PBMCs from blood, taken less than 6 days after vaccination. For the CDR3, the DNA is TGTGCCAGCAGCTCCCTCCGGGGGGACAGGGCTAACTATGGCTACACCTTC. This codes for CASSSLRGDRANYGYTF.